This paragraph reports one TCR beta chain. Sequencing of TCR beta was performed on blood CD8+ T cells and on blood CD4+ T cells. Healthy donors acted as controls, with matching for age and sex. Negative isolation was used for CD8+ and CD4+ T cells and FACS enrichment for TEMRA cells. Random hexamers were used to reverse transcribe roughly 0.45 to 1 ug of RNA. The method of amplification for TCR beta CDR3 was immunoSEQ multiplex PCR, covering 54 Vbeta and 13 Jbeta. One entry per CDR3 protein results from TCRdb running MiXCR on the immunoSEQ multiplex PCR reads. The sample consists of 110,000 to 150,000 distinct CDR3 sequences, 94% of them appearing once. The data are from a study of CD8 T cells in Susac syndrome. This CDR3 region has 15 residues. Trimming left V 3 bases short and J 2 bases short, with 12 bases between. In germline, CDR1 is SGDLS, CDR2 YYNGEE.

The TCR was taken from a human donor in good health. Sequencing was done on a sample of CD8+ T cells from PBMCs. The chain is built from TRBV9 and TRBJ2-1, with unresolved D. The CDR3, as DNA: TGTGCCAGCAGCGGGGCCCCAAACCCCTACAATGAGCAGTTCTTC. It encodes CASSGAPNPYNEQFF.